The T cell receptor beta chain described here comes from a study of blood T cells in healthy people across ages. Sample-barcoded 5' priming and a J-beta primer mix drove a second PCR of about 6 to 11 cycles. Every cDNA molecule carried a tag from a template-switch adaptor bearing 12 random nucleotides. From each sample, at least 2.5 million paired-end reads containing CDR3 were obtained. TCRdb reprocessed the 5' RACE reads via MiXCR and lists one record per CDR3 protein. The repertoire holds around 500,000 distinct CDR3 sequences, with 45% to 55% as singletons. Study-wide points: TCR beta diversity tracked closely with naive T cell percentage.

A note on this clonotype: What it binds is not known.

At least 5.5 micrograms of total RNA were extracted per sample. The CDR3 is 15 residues long. Trimming left V 6 bases short and J 9 bases short, with 18 bases between. The genes are TRBV12-3 or TRBV12-4 and TRBJ1-6; TRBD1 is a possible D gene (6 bases). The material sequenced was blood. This clonotype was sampled from a man aged 80 or over in good health. The CDR3 DNA follows: TGTGCCAGCAGCGTCGGTGTGGGGGCAGGTTCACCCCTCCACTTT. Translating gives CASSVGVGAGSPLHF.